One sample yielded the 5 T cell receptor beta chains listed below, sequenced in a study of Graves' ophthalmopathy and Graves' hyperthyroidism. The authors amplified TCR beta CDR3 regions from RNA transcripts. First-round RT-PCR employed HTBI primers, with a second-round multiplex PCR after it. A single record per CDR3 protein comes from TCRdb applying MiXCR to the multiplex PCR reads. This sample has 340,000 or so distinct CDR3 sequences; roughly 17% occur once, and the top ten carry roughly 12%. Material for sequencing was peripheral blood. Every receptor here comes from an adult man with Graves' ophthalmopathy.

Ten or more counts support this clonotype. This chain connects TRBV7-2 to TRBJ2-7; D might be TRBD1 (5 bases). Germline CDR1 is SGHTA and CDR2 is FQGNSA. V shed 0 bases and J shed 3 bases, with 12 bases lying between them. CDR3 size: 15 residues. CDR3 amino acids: CASSLATAIYYEQYF. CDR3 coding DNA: TGTGCCAGCAGCTTAGCGACAGCGATTTACTACGAGCAGTACTTC.

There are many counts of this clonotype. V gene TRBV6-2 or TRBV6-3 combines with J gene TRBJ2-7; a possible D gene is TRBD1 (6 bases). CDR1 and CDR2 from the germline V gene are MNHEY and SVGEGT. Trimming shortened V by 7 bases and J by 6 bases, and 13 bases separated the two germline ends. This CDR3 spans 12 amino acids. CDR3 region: CASNRVIGEQYF. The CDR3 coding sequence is TGTGCCAGCAACAGGGTCATTGGCGAGCAGTACTTC.

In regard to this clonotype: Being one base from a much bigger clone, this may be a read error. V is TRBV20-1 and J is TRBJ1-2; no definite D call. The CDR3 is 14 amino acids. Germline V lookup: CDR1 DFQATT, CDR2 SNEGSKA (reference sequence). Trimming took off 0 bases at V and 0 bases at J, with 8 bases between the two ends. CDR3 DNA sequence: TGCAGTGCTAGAGACAGTGCATCTAACTATGGCTACACCTTC. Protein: CSARDSASNYGYTF.

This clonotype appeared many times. CDR3 DNA: TGTGCCAGCAGAAACCGGGACGCTAGAGATACGCAGTATTTT. As protein: CASRNRDARDTQYF. This rearrangement joins TRBV6-5 to TRBJ2-3; the D gene could be TRBD1 or TRBD2 (5 bases each). CDR1 is MNHEY, CDR2 SVGAGI, per germline. Trimming shortened V by 6 bases and J by 5 bases, and 15 bases separated the two germline ends. The CDR3 has 14 residues.

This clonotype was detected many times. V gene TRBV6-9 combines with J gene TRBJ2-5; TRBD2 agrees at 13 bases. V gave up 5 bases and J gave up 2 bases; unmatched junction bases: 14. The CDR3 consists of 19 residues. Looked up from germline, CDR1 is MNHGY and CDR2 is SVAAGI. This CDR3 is CASSVTSGGPISKQETQYF. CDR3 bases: TGTGCCAGCAGTGTGACTAGCGGGGGGCCCATTAGTAAGCAAGAGACCCAGTACTTC.